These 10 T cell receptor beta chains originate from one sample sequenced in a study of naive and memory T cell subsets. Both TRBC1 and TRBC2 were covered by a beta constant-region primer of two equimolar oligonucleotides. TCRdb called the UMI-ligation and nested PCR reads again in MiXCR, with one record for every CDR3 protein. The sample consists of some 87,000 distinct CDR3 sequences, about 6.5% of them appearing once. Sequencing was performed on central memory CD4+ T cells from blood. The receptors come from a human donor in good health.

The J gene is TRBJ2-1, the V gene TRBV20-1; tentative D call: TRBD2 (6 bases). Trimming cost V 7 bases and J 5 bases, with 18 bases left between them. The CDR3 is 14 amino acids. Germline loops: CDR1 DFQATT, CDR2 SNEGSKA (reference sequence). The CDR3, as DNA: TGCAGTGGGGCCGGGACTCCGGTTAACAATGAGCAGTTCTTC. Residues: CSGAGTPVNNEQFF.

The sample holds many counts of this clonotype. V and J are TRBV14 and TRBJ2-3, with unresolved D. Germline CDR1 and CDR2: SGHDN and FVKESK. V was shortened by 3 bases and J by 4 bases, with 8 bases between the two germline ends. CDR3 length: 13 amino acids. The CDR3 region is CASSQALPDTQYF. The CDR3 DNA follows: TGTGCCAGCAGCCAGGCCCTCCCAGATACGCAGTATTTT.

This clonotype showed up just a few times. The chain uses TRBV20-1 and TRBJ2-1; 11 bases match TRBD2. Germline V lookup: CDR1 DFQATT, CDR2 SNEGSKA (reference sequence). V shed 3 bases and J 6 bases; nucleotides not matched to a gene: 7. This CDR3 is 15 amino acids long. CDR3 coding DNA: TGCAGTGCTAGGGCAAGACTAGCGGGAACCAATGAGCAGTTCTTC. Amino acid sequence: CSARARLAGTNEQFF.

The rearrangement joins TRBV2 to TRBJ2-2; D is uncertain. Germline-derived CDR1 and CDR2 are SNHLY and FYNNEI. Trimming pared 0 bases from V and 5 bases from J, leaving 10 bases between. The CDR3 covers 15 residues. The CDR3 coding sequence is TGTGCCAGCAGTGAAGCCAGCTGGGGAACCGGGGAGCTGTTTTTT. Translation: CASSEASWGTGELFF.

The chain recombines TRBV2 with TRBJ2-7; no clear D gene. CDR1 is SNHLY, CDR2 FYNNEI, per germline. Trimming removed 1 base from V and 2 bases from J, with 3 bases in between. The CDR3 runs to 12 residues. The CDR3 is CASSEETYEQYF. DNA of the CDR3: TGTGCCAGCAGTGAAGAAACCTACGAGCAGTACTTC.

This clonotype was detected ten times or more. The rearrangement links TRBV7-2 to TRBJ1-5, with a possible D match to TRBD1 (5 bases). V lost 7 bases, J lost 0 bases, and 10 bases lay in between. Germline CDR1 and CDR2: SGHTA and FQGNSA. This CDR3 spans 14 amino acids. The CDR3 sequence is CASNGGPSNQPQHF. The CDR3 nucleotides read TGTGCCAGCAACGGGGGTCCTAGCAATCAGCCCCAGCATTTT.

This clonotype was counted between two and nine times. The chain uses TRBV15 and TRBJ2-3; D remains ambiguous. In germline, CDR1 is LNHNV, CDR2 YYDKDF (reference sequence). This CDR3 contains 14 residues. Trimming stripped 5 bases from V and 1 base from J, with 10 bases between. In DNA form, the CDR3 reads TGTGCCACCAGCCCTCAATCCCGCACAGATACGCAGTATTTT. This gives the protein CATSPQSRTDTQYF.

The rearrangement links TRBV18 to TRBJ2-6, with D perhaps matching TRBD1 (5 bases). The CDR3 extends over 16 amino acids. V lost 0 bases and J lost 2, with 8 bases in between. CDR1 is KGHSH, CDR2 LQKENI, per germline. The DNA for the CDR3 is TGTGCCAGCTCACCACCGCAAGGGGCTGGGGCCAACGTCCTGACTTTC. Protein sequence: CASSPPQGAGANVLTF.

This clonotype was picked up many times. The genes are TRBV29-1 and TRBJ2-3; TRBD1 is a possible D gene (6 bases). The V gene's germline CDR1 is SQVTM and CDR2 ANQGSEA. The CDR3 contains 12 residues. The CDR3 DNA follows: TGCGCCCACAGGGACAGCACAGATACGCAGTATTTT. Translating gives CAHRDSTDTQYF.

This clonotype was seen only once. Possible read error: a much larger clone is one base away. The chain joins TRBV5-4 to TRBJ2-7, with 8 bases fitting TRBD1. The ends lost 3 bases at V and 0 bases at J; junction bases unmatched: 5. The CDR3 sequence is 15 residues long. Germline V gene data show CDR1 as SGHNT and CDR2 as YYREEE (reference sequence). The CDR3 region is CASSSRDRSSYEQYF. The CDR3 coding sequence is TGTGCCAGCAGCTCCCGGGACAGGAGCTCCTACGAGCAGTACTTC.